The 29 T cell receptor beta chains below come from one sample, sequenced in a study of human T cells and chemical hapten exposure. A single record per CDR3 protein comes from TCRdb applying MiXCR to the RACE reads. The profile shows 80,000 to 95,000 distinct CDR3 sequences, about 10% of them singletons. As to time point: patch test 2, 6 weeks after DPC sensitization. The treatment here: therapeutic diphenylcyclopropenone sensitization with weekly scalp DPC. Sample: whole blood, taken in connection with sensitization to the hapten diphenylcyclopropenone (DPC). These receptors all stem from a middle-aged man with alopecia areata. Some clones in this sample may be carry-over from other donors' samples.

This clonotype has only a few counts. One end of the junction varies from germline; a read error may be responsible. The V call is TRBV29-1, the J call TRBJ2-7; 8 bases agree with TRBD2. The length of the CDR3 is 13 residues. Germline V gene data show CDR1 as SQVTM and CDR2 as ANQGSEA. The CDR3 nucleotides are TGCAGCGTTAAAGATAGCGGGAACTACGAGCAGTACTTC. This encodes CSVKDSGNYEQYF.

This clonotype has only a few counts. The chain is built from TRBV30 and TRBJ2-5; unclear D gene. CDR1 is GTSNPN, CDR2 SVGIG, per germline (reference sequence). The CDR3 contains 14 residues. V lost 4 bases to trimming and J lost 2 bases, with 14 bases between them. The CDR3 DNA reads as TGTGCCTGGAAGGGCCCTTTCCGTCAAGAGACCCAGTACTTC. It specifies CAWKGPFRQETQYF.

In its sample, this clonotype was seen many times. This chain uses TRBV4-3 with TRBJ2-1, with D possibly being TRBD1 (5 bases). Looked up from germline, CDR1 is LGHNA and CDR2 is YSLEER. The CDR3 is 13 amino acids. V dropped 0 bases and J dropped 8 bases, with 8 bases sitting between them. CDR3 sequence (DNA): TGCGCCAGCAGCCAAGATAGGGGTGATGAGCAGTTCTTC. Translating it yields CASSQDRGDEQFF.

This clonotype was seen a few times. J is TRBJ2-3 and V is TRBV11-2; TRBD2 aligns across 12 bases. Looked up from germline, CDR1 is SGHAT and CDR2 is FQNNGV. V shed 3 bases, J shed 8 bases, and the junction held 9 bases outside the gene matches. The CDR3 runs 16 residues. The CDR3 here is CASSFLAGGGGGTQYF. Written as DNA, the CDR3 is TGTGCCAGCAGCTTTCTAGCGGGAGGGGGGGGCGGTACGCAGTATTTT.

This clonotype has only a few counts. The gene calls are TRBV12-3 or TRBV12-4 and TRBJ2-3; 8 bases align to TRBD2. The CDR3 runs 16 residues. With V trimmed by 2 bases and J by 0 bases, 4 bases remained unmatched. The CDR3 DNA reads TGTGCCAGCAGTTTACTCGGCGGGAGGAGCACAGATACGCAGTATTTT. Encoded protein: CASSLLGGRSTDTQYF.

This clonotype appeared a few times. CDR3 sequence: CASSPRRRPGGMNTEAFF. CDR3 DNA: TGTGCCAGCAGTCCAAGGAGGAGGCCAGGGGGCATGAACACTGAAGCTTTCTTT. The chain recombines TRBV7-9 with TRBJ1-1; 8 nucleotides match TRBD1. Germline V gives CDR1 SEHNR, CDR2 FQNEAQ (reference sequence). The CDR3 contains 18 residues. J lost 0 bases, V lost 6 bases, and 15 bases had no gene match.

The chain links TRBV18 to TRBJ1-2, with D tentatively TRBD1 (6 bases). V lost 5 bases, J lost 2 bases, and 9 bases lay in between. In germline, CDR1 is KGHSH, CDR2 LQKENI. The CDR3 covers 13 residues. CDR3: CASSTTGNYGYTF. CDR3 nucleotides: TGTGCCAGCTCAACTACAGGGAACTATGGCTACACCTTC. The full variable domain, in which reference TRBV18 and TRBJ1-2 provide the parts outside the CDR3, is NAGVMQNPRHLVRRRGQEARLRCSPMKGHSHVYWYRQLPEEGLKFMVYLQKENIIDESGMPKERFSAEFPKEGPSILRIQQVVRGDSAAYFCASSTTGNYGYTFGSGTRLTVV.

In this sample, this clonotype turned up a few times. The V gene is TRBV11-1, the J gene TRBJ1-1, with no clear D. Per the germline V gene, CDR1 is SGHAT and CDR2 is FQDESV (reference sequence). V lost 6 bases to trimming and J lost 7 bases, with 21 bases between them. CDR3 length: 15 amino acids. The CDR3 sequence is CASREAGRVLLEAFF. The CDR3 DNA sequence: TGTGCCAGCAGAGAAGCAGGACGGGTCCTTCTTGAAGCTTTCTTT.

There are many counts of this clonotype. The rearrangement joins TRBV29-1 to TRBJ2-6, with 9 bases that match TRBD1. The CDR3 has 16 amino acids. The V gene end was trimmed by 6 bases and the J gene end by 4 bases; junction bases not matched to a gene: 10. Germline values: CDR1 SQVTM, CDR2 ANQGSEA. CDR3 amino acids: CSVSLQGARGANVLTF. The DNA of the CDR3 is TGCAGCGTATCCCTACAGGGGGCGAGGGGGGCCAACGTCCTGACTTTC.

This clonotype was counted between two and nine times. This rearrangement joins TRBV7-8 to TRBJ2-7; 9 nucleotides line up with TRBD1. Losses at the gene ends were 5 bases for V and 2 bases for J; bases not matched to a gene: 13. The CDR3 extends over 17 amino acids. Germline V gene lookup returns CDR1 SGHVS and CDR2 FQNEAQ. Here the CDR3 DNA reads TGTGCCAGCAGCCCAAAGGCCCCGGGACAGGGTACCTACGAGCAGTACTTC. Its protein is CASSPKAPGQGTYEQYF.

At least ten counts were recorded for this clonotype. The V and J genes are TRBV9 and TRBJ2-5; possibly TRBD1 or TRBD2 for D (5 bases each). Germline-derived CDR1 and CDR2 are SGDLS and YYNGEE. This CDR3 has 14 residues. V was pared by 0 bases and J by 5 bases, with 11 bases between. CDR3 region: CASSVDGARETQYF. The CDR3 DNA follows: TGTGCCAGCAGCGTAGACGGGGCGAGGGAGACCCAGTACTTC.

This clonotype showed up just a few times. The chain's CDR3 is CASSLTTSNQPQHF. The CDR3 region has the DNA TGTGCCAGCAGCTTAACCACAAGCAATCAGCCCCAGCATTTT. The chain links TRBV7-9 to TRBJ1-5; D uncertain. The CDR3 loop spans 14 amino acids. Germline loops: CDR1 SEHNR, CDR2 FQNEAQ (reference sequence). V was clipped by 2 bases and J by 1 base, with 6 bases between them.

V is TRBV6-5 and J is TRBJ1-1; TRBD1 matches at 7 bases. This CDR3 is built from 16 residues. J gave up 5 bases and V 5 bases, and 14 bases lay outside the gene matches. The germline CDR1 and CDR2 sequences are MNHEY and SVGAGI. The CDR3 coding sequence is TGTGCCAGCAGTAACAGGGGAGGGCGAGGTGCAACTGAAGCTTTCTTT. Protein product: CASSNRGGRGATEAFF.

This sequence joins TRBV12-3 or TRBV12-4 and TRBJ2-3; D uncertain. CDR3 size: 16 residues. The germline V and J ends were trimmed by 6 bases and 8 bases, with 24 bases remaining between them. CDR3 nucleotides: TGTGCCAGCAGCCTTCAGGTTGGGTTCCGAGGTGGTACGCAGTATTTT. Amino acids: CASSLQVGFRGGTQYF.

The chain couples TRBV20-1 to TRBJ2-2, with TRBD2 matching 13 bases. The germline V gene has CDR1 DFQATT and CDR2 SNEGSKA (reference sequence). This CDR3 region has 19 residues. Unmatched junction bases numbered 13, after V lost 0 bases and J lost 6 bases. The CDR3 DNA sequence: TGCAGTGCTAGAGATAGAACTAGCGGGAGGGGGTTGTTTGCCGGGGAGCTGTTTTTT. This encodes CSARDRTSGRGLFAGELFF.

The chain has TRBV29-1 and TRBJ2-5, with D unresolved. The CDR3 length is 11 residues. V was trimmed by 6 bases and J by 5 bases, leaving 10 bases between them. Germline assignment: CDR1 SQVTM and CDR2 ANQGSEA. CDR3 protein: CSVAFKETQYF. The CDR3 nucleotides are TGCAGCGTAGCCTTCAAGGAGACCCAGTACTTC. Looking up the rest from reference TRBV29-1 and TRBJ2-5 gives the full variable domain: SAVISQKPSRDICQRGTSLTIQCQVDSQVTMMFWYRQQPGQSLTLIATANQGSEATYESGFVIDKFPISRPNLTFSTLTVSNMSPEDSSIYLCSVAFKETQYFGPGTRLLVL.

This clonotype was counted a few times. The chain combines TRBV10-3 with TRBJ2-3, with 8 bases fitting TRBD1. The junction had 5 bases not matched to a gene; V was cut back by 7 bases and J by 5 bases. Germline CDR1 and CDR2: ENHRY and SYGVKD. The CDR3 sequence is 13 residues long. In DNA, the CDR3 is TGTGCCATCACCGACAGGGGAGGAGATACGCAGTATTTT. This gives the protein CAITDRGGDTQYF.

The chain combines TRBV27 with TRBJ1-1; D gene unclear. CDR1 is MNHEY, CDR2 SMNVEV, per germline (reference sequence). The CDR3 has 14 amino acids. The ends were cut back, 5 bases at V and 0 bases at J, with 10 bases in the middle. As DNA, the CDR3 is TGTGCCAGCAGTCAACAGTTCATGAACACTGAAGCTTTCTTT. Amino acid sequence: CASSQQFMNTEAFF.

The sample holds many counts of this clonotype. The chain is built from TRBV19 and TRBJ2-1, with D hard to call. This CDR3 is 18 amino acids long. Trimming removed 3 bases from V and 0 bases from J, with 18 bases in between. Germline lookup yields CDR1 LNHDA and CDR2 SQIVND (reference sequence). The CDR3 DNA is TGTGCCAGTAGTATTAGGCCCCCAGACGTAAGCTCCTACAATGAGCAGTTCTTC. It encodes CASSIRPPDVSSYNEQFF.

This chain uses TRBV11-1 with TRBJ2-1; 10 positions agree with TRBD1. Trimming took 5 bases from V and 6 from J; bases not matched to a gene: 7. Germline-derived CDR1 and CDR2 are SGHAT and FQDESV (reference sequence). The CDR3 length is 15 residues. DNA of the CDR3: TGTGCCAGCAGCCCGGGACAGGGGTCAGTCAATGAGCAGTTCTTC. It translates to CASSPGQGSVNEQFF.

This chain uses TRBV7-2 with TRBJ2-3; 9 positions agree with TRBD1. V gave up 6 bases and J gave up 2 bases; unmatched junction bases: 6. Looked up from germline, CDR1 is SGHTA and CDR2 is FQGNSA. CDR3 length: 15 residues. As DNA, the CDR3 is TGTGCCAGCAGACTGGGACAGGGCCCCACAGATACGCAGTATTTT. Its protein product is CASRLGQGPTDTQYF.

The chain has TRBV5-4 and TRBJ2-3; D perhaps matches TRBD2 (6 bases). Germline CDR1 is SGHNT and CDR2 is YYREEE (reference sequence). The CDR3 sequence is 15 residues long. The V end lost 4 bases, the J end lost 2 bases, and 14 bases lay between the germline ends. This CDR3 is CASSGAGRNTDTQYF. The CDR3 nucleotides are TGTGCCAGCAGCGGGGCGGGGCGCAACACAGATACGCAGTATTTT. The variable domain in full, with the rest retrieved from reference TRBV5-4 and TRBJ2-3, is ETGVTQSPTHLIKTRGQQVTLRCSSQSGHNTVSWYQQALGQGPQFIFQYYREEENGRGNFPPRFSGLQFPNYSSELNVNALELDDSALYLCASSGAGRNTDTQYFGPGTRLTVL.

This clonotype turned up a few times. V usage is TRBV6-2 or TRBV6-3 and J usage is TRBJ2-7, with a tentative D call TRBD1 (5 bases). The CDR3 is made up of 15 amino acids. Germline V CDR1 and CDR2: MNHEY, SVGEGT. The germline V and J ends were trimmed by 6 bases and 3 bases, with 18 bases remaining between them. The CDR3 sequence: CASSPQKGAHYEQYV. The CDR3 coding sequence is TGTGCCAGCAGCCCTCAAAAAGGGGCACACTACGAGCAGTACGTC.

This clonotype appeared a few times. The chain links TRBV12-3 or TRBV12-4 to TRBJ1-2; 11 bases match TRBD1. The V and J ends lost 2 bases and 4 bases, in that order; junction bases with no gene match: 6. The length of the CDR3 is 16 residues. The CDR3 DNA reads as TGTGCCAGCAGTTTATTCAGGGACAGGGGGTCCTATGGCTACACCTTC. It is translated as CASSLFRDRGSYGYTF.

The V and J genes are TRBV29-1 and TRBJ2-1, with a possible D match to TRBD1 (5 bases). CDR3 length equals 13 residues. Germline V gene sequence: CDR1 SQVTM, CDR2 ANQGSEA. V lost 7 bases and J 9 bases, leaving 19 bases between the germline ends. The CDR3 DNA reads TGCAGCGCCTTCGACAGTCTCCCCGGTGAGCAGTTCTTC. Its protein is CSAFDSLPGEQFF.

This clonotype was seen only a few times. The chain links TRBV7-2 to TRBJ2-7, with a tentative D call TRBD2 (6 bases). Trimming took 5 bases from V and 7 from J, leaving 15 bases between them. The CDR3 is 13 residues long. The germline CDR1 and CDR2 sequences are SGHTA and FQGNSA. DNA of the CDR3: TGTGCCAGCAGCGCCTTACTAGCTGGGGAGCAGTACGTC. This gives the protein CASSALLAGEQYV.

In this sample, this clonotype turned up many times. The chain carries TRBV27 and TRBJ2-7, with D possibly called TRBD1 or TRBD2 (6 bases each). This CDR3 has 14 amino acids. CDR1 and CDR2 (germline): MNHEY, SMNVEV (reference sequence). V lost 2 bases, J lost 2 bases, and 10 bases lay in between. CDR3 residues: CASSLQRGPYEQYF. The CDR3 DNA sequence: TGTGCCAGCAGTTTACAACGGGGGCCCTACGAGCAGTACTTC.

The chain joins TRBV29-1 to TRBJ1-1; TRBD1 might be the D (5 bases). CDR1 is SQVTM and CDR2 is ANQGSEA in the germline V gene. The CDR3 is 13 amino acids. The V and J ends lost 4 bases and 0 bases respectively, with 9 bases between them. The CDR3 loop reads CSVGTPMNTEAFF. The CDR3 nucleotides are TGCAGCGTTGGGACACCCATGAACACTGAAGCTTTCTTT.

This clonotype was counted only a few times. The CDR3 region has the DNA TGTGCTAGTTCACTGGGGACTAGCGGGACAGACAATGAGCAGTTCTTC. This gives the protein CASSLGTSGTDNEQFF. The V call is TRBV12-5, the J call TRBJ2-1, with TRBD2 identical over 13 bases. The CDR3 sequence is 16 residues long. Germline V gene data show CDR1 as LGHNT and CDR2 as FRNRAP. The V gene end was trimmed by 8 bases and the J gene end by 5 bases; junction bases not matched to a gene: 9.